The T cell receptor (beta chain) under discussion was sequenced for a study of blood T cell repertoires in COVID-19 (TCRdb year 2020). A note on the overall study: Samples from collaborators originated in the United States, Italy and Spain and spanned both the acute and convalescent phases of COVID-19. Deeply sampled blood TCRbeta repertoires from subjects exposed to, actively infected with, or recovered from COVID-19 were included in the dataset. A freely available public database, intended as a resource for researchers studying the immune response to SARS-CoV-2, is where the repertoires were released. Samples were obtained from the ongoing ImmuneRACE study (first 160 participants) and from about 1,300 subjects provided by 6 global collaborators. The sample metadata nearly always contained a de-identified subject ID, COVID-19 status, age in years and sex. The material from the prospective study consisted of cDNA or gDNA derived from T cells, B-cell-depleted T cells, or PBMCs. Where available, HLA class I and class II types were obtained from metadata supplied by the sample provider rather than from assay-based typing. Beyond this particular receptor, the publication reports: The quantity of clinical and demographic metadata differed by source and by participant and was supplied without curation.

Worth noting for this clone: The specificity of this receptor is unknown. One base away there is no much larger clone; base qualities are not given.

The immunoSEQ Assay, a bias-controlled multiplex PCR, was used to amplify TCRbeta CDR3 regions from genomic DNA. On the study's bioinformatics: Within the assay, amplification of reference gene primers was used to estimate how many nucleated cells each sample contained. To quantify the absolute abundance of each unique TCRbeta CDR3 rearrangement, sequence reads were collapsed and filtered. For each sample, productive Simpson clonality was calculated as the square root of Simpson's diversity index across productive rearrangements. In its TCRdb copy, this immuneACCESS table keeps in-frame sequences only and misses some clones. Where compared with another copy, unresolved V genes explain less than half of these, and the others have no known cause. V, J and clone size reflect that table, while D and trimming were determined from the DNA. This sample holds roughly 170,000 clones; approximately 87% were observed only once. Roughly 20% of the sample lies in the top ten.

V and J lose 4 bases and 14 bases, and a span of 18 bases separates them. The germline V gene gives CDR1 as SGHTA and CDR2 as FQGTGA. The CDR3 sequence holds 14 residues, the cysteine and phenylalanine included. Of all the DNA, just the CDR3 is kept, 42 bases in frame from base 1. The collaborating institutions used their own protocols to collect whole blood in K2EDTA tubes. For TCRbeta analysis, collaborators shipped samples in one of three forms: frozen whole blood, isolated PBMCs, or DNA extracted from either of those sample types. The sequence links TRBV7-3 to TRBJ1-6; the D segment could be TRBD1, given 5 matching bases. Sequenced sample: peripheral blood. The clonotype originates from a man aged 70 or older with active or convalescent COVID-19. The nucleotide sequence is TGTGCCAGCAGCTCCACAGTTCAGGGTTCTGCCCTCCACTTT. This gives the protein CASSSTVQGSALHF. Here the CDR3 is joined to the reference TRBV7-3 and TRBJ1-6 genes, and the full variable domain is: GAGVSQTPSNKVTEKGKYVELRCDPISGHTALYWYRQSLGQGPEFLIYFQGTGAADDSGLPNDRFFAVRPEGSVSTLKIQRTERGDSAVYLCASSSTVQGSALHFGNGTRLTVT.